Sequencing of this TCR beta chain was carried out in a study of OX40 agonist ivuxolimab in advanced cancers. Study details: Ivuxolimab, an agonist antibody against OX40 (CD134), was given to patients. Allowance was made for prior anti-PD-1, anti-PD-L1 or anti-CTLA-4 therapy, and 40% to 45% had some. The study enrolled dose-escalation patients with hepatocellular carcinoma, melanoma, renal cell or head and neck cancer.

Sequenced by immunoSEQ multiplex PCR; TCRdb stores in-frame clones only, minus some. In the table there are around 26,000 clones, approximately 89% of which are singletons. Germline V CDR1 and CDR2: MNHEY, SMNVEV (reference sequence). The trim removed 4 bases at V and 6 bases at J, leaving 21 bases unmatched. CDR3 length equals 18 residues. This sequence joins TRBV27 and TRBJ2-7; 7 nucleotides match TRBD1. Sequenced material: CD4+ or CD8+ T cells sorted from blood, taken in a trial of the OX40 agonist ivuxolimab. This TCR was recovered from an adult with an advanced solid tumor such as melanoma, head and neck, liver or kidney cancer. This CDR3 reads CASSSFQTTGDKLGEQYF. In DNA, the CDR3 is TGTGCCAGCAGTTCCTTCCAAACTACAGGGGACAAATTGGGCGAGCAGTACTTC.